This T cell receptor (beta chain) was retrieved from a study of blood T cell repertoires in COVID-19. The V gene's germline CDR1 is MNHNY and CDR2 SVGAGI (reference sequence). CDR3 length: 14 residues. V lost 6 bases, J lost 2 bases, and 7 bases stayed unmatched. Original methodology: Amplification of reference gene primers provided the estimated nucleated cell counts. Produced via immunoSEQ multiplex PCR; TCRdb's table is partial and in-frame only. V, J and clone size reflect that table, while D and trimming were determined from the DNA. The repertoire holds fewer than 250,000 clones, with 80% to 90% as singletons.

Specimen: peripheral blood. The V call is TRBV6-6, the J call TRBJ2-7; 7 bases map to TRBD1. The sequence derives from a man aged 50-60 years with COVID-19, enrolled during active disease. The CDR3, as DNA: TGTGCCAGCAGGGGCGAGGGACAGACCTACGAGCAGTACTTC. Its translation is CASRGEGQTYEQYF.